The 16 T cell receptor beta chains presented below share a single source sample, sequenced in a study of beta chain features in type 1 diabetes (dated by TCRdb to the late 2010s). The library was made by the immunoSEQ multiplex PCR assay. The High Capacity cDNA Reverse Transcription Kit was used to reverse transcribe all of the isolated RNA, meaning that expressed TCRB transcripts were what got sequenced. In its TCRdb copy, this immuneACCESS table keeps in-frame sequences only and misses some clones. Where compared with another copy, unresolved V genes explain less than half of these, and the others have no known cause. The table for this sample lists around 430,000 clones; 30% of them were counted only once. The ten largest clones capture almost 0.065% of the sample. Sequenced sample: naive CD4+ T cells from blood. Sample cell subset or site, as interpreted from the label and publication: true naive CD4+ T cells. The receptors here all came from a man aged 18 to 29 in good health.

This clone was found a few times. CDR3 bases: TGTGCCAGCAGTCACGGGAATTTCCCATCCCAAGAGACCCAGTACTTC. Its translation is CASSHGNFPSQETQYF. The chain has TRBV7-6 and TRBJ2-5; a possible D gene is TRBD2 (5 bases). CDR3 length: 16 amino acids. Per the germline V gene, CDR1 is SGHVS and CDR2 is FNYEAQ. Deletions cut 6 bases from V and 1 base from J, with 18 bases between.

The chain joins TRBV10-3 to TRBJ2-5, with D perhaps matching TRBD2 (6 bases). Germline V gene lookup returns CDR1 ENHRY and CDR2 SYGVKD. The V gene lost 8 bases and the J gene lost 3 bases, with 16 bases spanning the gap. This CDR3 region has 14 residues. CDR3 amino acids: CAISQVAAKETQYF. CDR3 in DNA: TGTGCCATCTCCCAGGTAGCGGCAAAAGAGACCCAGTACTTC.

Comments on this clone: Within the sample, other DNA sequences also encode this same CDR3. The chain carries TRBV7-3 and TRBJ2-1; 9 bases are shared with TRBD2. Germline V gene data show CDR1 as SGHTA and CDR2 as FQGTGA. The CDR3 is 15 residues long. V shed 6 bases and J 0 bases; nucleotides not matched to a gene: 3. CDR3 residues: CASSLSGSSYNEQFF. Written as DNA, the CDR3 is TGTGCCAGCAGTCTTAGCGGGAGCTCCTACAATGAGCAGTTCTTC.

The table lists this clone with a few counts. The chain employs TRBV9 and TRBJ2-1; D is uncertain. The ends were cut back, 4 bases at V and 0 bases at J, with 11 bases in the middle. The CDR3 spans 15 residues. Germline CDR1 and CDR2: SGDLS and YYNGEE. CDR3 in DNA: TGTGCCAGCAGCAAGGACGCCAGCTCCTACAATGAGCAGTTCTTC. As protein: CASSKDASSYNEQFF.

This clone has more than one count but fewer than ten. The V gene is TRBV9, the J gene TRBJ2-6; D uncertain. Trimming removed 0 bases from V and 2 bases from J, with 6 bases in between. This CDR3 contains 15 residues. Germline-derived CDR1 and CDR2 are SGDLS and YYNGEE. CDR3 DNA: TGTGCCAGCAGCGTAGGGGCAACTGGGGCCAACGTCCTGACTTTC. It is translated as CASSVGATGANVLTF.

The sample holds a few counts of this clone. The rearrangement uses TRBV4-2 and TRBJ2-7; 7 bases fit TRBD1. Germline-derived CDR1 and CDR2 are LGHNA and YNFKEQ. The CDR3 extends over 13 amino acids. V lost 4 bases, J lost 6 bases, and 6 bases stayed unmatched. CDR3: CASSRQGIGEQYF. The CDR3 nucleotides read TGTGCCAGCAGCCGACAGGGAATAGGCGAGCAGTACTTC.

This chain joins TRBV29-1 and TRBJ2-1; TRBD2 agrees at 9 bases. The CDR3 spans 14 residues. CDR1 and CDR2 (germline): SQVTM, ANQGSEA. V dropped 7 bases and J dropped 2; count of bases not matched to a gene: 6. CDR3 DNA sequence: TGCAGCGCCTTAGCGGGAGAGGCCTACAATGAGCAGTTCTTC. This sequence encodes CSALAGEAYNEQFF.

This chain joins TRBV4-3 and TRBJ2-5; no reliable D call. Germline V gives CDR1 LGHNA, CDR2 YSLEER. Trimming removed 0 bases from V and 8 bases from J, with 13 bases in between. This CDR3 is 14 amino acids long. The CDR3 DNA is TGCGCCAGCAGCCAAGATCTGACTTCTGATACCCAGTACTTC. This codes for CASSQDLTSDTQYF.

This chain uses TRBV7-9 with TRBJ1-2, with 8 bases identical to TRBD1. This CDR3 region has 16 residues. Germline V gene lookup returns CDR1 SEHNR and CDR2 FQNEAQ (reference sequence). V gave up 4 bases and J gave up 4 bases; unmatched junction bases: 11. The CDR3 reads CASSSGQGALGYGYTF. The CDR3 nucleotides read TGTGCCAGCAGCTCTGGACAGGGCGCCCTGGGCTATGGCTACACCTTC.

The gene calls are TRBV10-3 and TRBJ2-7, with D unclear. Between the trimmed V and J ends, which lost 3 bases and 4 bases, there was a span of 10 bases. Germline CDR1 and CDR2: ENHRY and SYGVKD. The CDR3 is 13 residues long. The CDR3 reads CAISEEKRYEQYF. The CDR3 nucleotides are TGTGCCATCAGTGAAGAGAAGAGGTACGAGCAGTACTTC.

The chain carries TRBV7-9 and TRBJ1-4, with D tentatively TRBD1 (6 bases). V gave up 5 bases and J gave up 3 bases, with 13 bases separating them. The CDR3 extends over 15 amino acids. CDR1 and CDR2 from the germline V gene are SEHNR and FQNEAQ (reference sequence). The CDR3 sequence: CASSPRGAANEKLFF. CDR3 nucleotides: TGTGCCAGCAGCCCCAGGGGCGCGGCTAATGAAAAACTGTTTTTT.

As concerns this clone: This sample includes further DNA sequences coding for the same CDR3. This sequence joins TRBV30 and TRBJ2-7; D unresolved. Germline V lookup: CDR1 GTSNPN, CDR2 SVGIG (reference sequence). The CDR3 is 12 residues long. V shed 3 bases and J shed 0 bases, with 6 bases lying between them. CDR3 loop: CAWRQSSYEQYF. The CDR3 DNA is TGTGCCTGGAGGCAGAGCTCCTACGAGCAGTACTTC.

The chain links TRBV2 to TRBJ2-7, with 9 bases matching TRBD1. The junction had 7 bases not matched to a gene; V was cut back by 10 bases and J by 3 bases. This CDR3 is built from 13 residues. CDR1 is SNHLY and CDR2 is FYNNEI in the germline V gene. The CDR3 protein is CAITRDRDYEQYF. CDR3 in DNA: TGTGCCATTACCCGGGACAGGGACTACGAGCAGTACTTC.

In this sample, this clone turned up a few times. The chain recombines TRBV30 with TRBJ2-7; maybe TRBD1 (5 bases). The CDR3 loop spans 13 amino acids. The germline gives CDR1 GTSNPN, CDR2 SVGIG (reference sequence). Trimming cost V 0 bases and J 3 bases, with 9 bases left between them. The CDR3 sequence is CAWSVPGYYEQYF. CDR3 sequence (DNA): TGTGCCTGGAGTGTACCAGGGTACTACGAGCAGTACTTC.

As to this clone: This CDR3 is also generated by other DNA sequences in the sample. The CDR3: CAISGGGQETQYF. CDR3 coding DNA: TGTGCCATCAGCGGGGGGGGCCAAGAGACCCAGTACTTC. The chain employs TRBV10-3 and TRBJ2-5; 8 nucleotides agree with TRBD2. The CDR3 contains 13 residues. The germline V gene encodes CDR1 ENHRY and CDR2 SYGVKD. The V and J ends lost 6 bases and 1 base, in that order; junction bases with no gene match: 1.

The V call is TRBV13, the J call TRBJ1-2; unclear D gene. V gave up 0 bases and J gave up 5 bases, with 7 bases separating them. The germline V gene encodes CDR1 PRHDT and CDR2 FYEKMQ (reference sequence). The length of the CDR3 is 13 residues. CDR3 region: CASSLGEMYGYTF. Written as DNA, the CDR3 is TGTGCCAGCAGCTTAGGTGAGATGTATGGCTACACCTTC.